These T cell receptor beta chains were read from a single sample in a study of cytomegalovirus exposure and HLA in healthy donors. Only in-frame clones appear in the TCRdb table, and some are missing; sequencing was by immunoSEQ multiplex PCR. The sample holds about 110,000 clones. Material for sequencing was PBMCs. These receptors were taken from a man aged 25-45 years in good health and CMV-seronegative. CDR3s include the opening cysteine and the closing phenylalanine or tryptophan. Fields, in order: V gene, CDR3 length, J gene, D gene, CDR3 protein, CDR3 DNA. The D gene is left open where the match is weak.

TRBV7-6,14,TRBJ1-1,TRBD1,CASSFGQGNTEAFF,TGTGCCAGCAGCTTTGGACAGGGTAACACTGAAGCTTTCTTT
TRBV7-9,14,TRBJ2-5,TRBD2,CASSAGLAGETQYF,TGTGCCAGCAGTGCGGGACTAGCGGGAGAGACCCAGTACTTC
TRBV4-2,16,TRBJ2-1,TRBD2,CASSQEAAGVYNEQFF,TGTGCCAGCAGCCAAGAAGCGGCGGGGGTTTACAATGAGCAGTTCTTC
TRBV28,14,TRBJ1-5,NA,CASSSRFGHTPQHF,TGTGCCAGCAGTTCAAGGTTTGGACATACGCCCCAGCATTTT
TRBV13,14,TRBJ1-1,NA,CASTLGGGNTEAFF,TGTGCCAGCACCCTTGGGGGGGGTAACACTGAAGCTTTCTTT
TRBV7-2,14,TRBJ1-6,NA,CASSSGPYNSPLHF,TGTGCCAGCAGCTCTGGCCCCTATAATTCACCCCTCCACTTT
TRBV6-4,15,TRBJ2-3,TRBD2,CASSPTSGGTDTQYF,TGTGCCAGCAGCCCGACTAGCGGGGGGACAGATACGCAGTATTTT
TRBV27,16,TRBJ2-7,NA,CASSLASRGYGYEQYF,TGTGCCAGCAGTTTAGCCAGTAGAGGCTATGGCTACGAGCAGTACTTC
TRBV10-3,14,TRBJ2-3,NA,CAISESGKSFIQYF,TGTGCCATCAGTGAGTCCGGGAAGAGCTTCATCCAGTATTTT
TRBV6-1,15,TRBJ1-5,TRBD1,CASSDWTGSNQPQHF,TGTGCCAGCAGTGATTGGACAGGGAGCAATCAGCCCCAGCATTTT
TRBV5-1,16,TRBJ2-2,NA,CASGTGTAGSAGELFF,TGCGCCAGCGGTACAGGGACCGCCGGAAGTGCCGGGGAGCTGTTTTTT
TRBV28,16,TRBJ2-7,TRBD1,CASSSEGASTHYEQYF,TGTGCCAGCAGTTCCGAGGGGGCCAGCACCCACTACGAGCAGTACTTC
TRBV11-2,14,TRBJ1-2,NA,CASSLARSNYGYTF,TGTGCCAGCAGCTTAGCGCGGTCTAACTATGGCTACACCTTC
TRBV6-5,15,TRBJ1-3,NA,CASSERAVFGNTIYF,TGTGCCAGCAGCGAACGTGCGGTCTTCGGAAACACCATATATTTT
TRBV7-9,15,TRBJ2-5,TRBD1,CASSLRQGPSETQYF,TGTGCCAGCAGCCTCAGACAGGGTCCATCCGAGACCCAGTACTTC
TRBV6-6,13,TRBJ2-4,TRBD1,CASSYGQGNIQYF,TGTGCCAGCAGTTACGGACAGGGAAACATTCAGTACTTC
TRBV6-6,14,TRBJ1-1,NA,CASSRTGRYTEAFF,TGTGCCAGCAGTCGCACAGGGCGGTACACTGAAGCTTTCTTT
TRBV27,16,TRBJ1-2,NA,CASSLSGTRGNYGYTF,TGTGCCAGCAGTTTATCGGGGACAAGGGGGAACTATGGCTACACCTTC
TRBV4-3,15,TRBJ1-3,NA,CASSQDLAPGNTIYF,TGCGCCAGCAGCCAAGATTTGGCCCCAGGAAACACCATATATTTT
TRBV18,13,TRBJ1-2,NA,CASSPMGAEGYTF,TGTGCCAGCTCACCAATGGGGGCTGAAGGCTACACCTTC
TRBV5-4,16,TRBJ2-2,TRBD1,CASRIGGGQGAGELFF,TGTGCCAGCAGGATTGGGGGGGGACAGGGTGCCGGGGAGCTGTTTTTT
TRBV29-1,14,TRBJ1-2,TRBD1,CSVDPTGGGEGYTF,TGCAGCGTTGATCCGACAGGGGGAGGGGAGGGCTACACCTTC
TRBV7-9,16,TRBJ2-7,NA,CASSQGSGSSSYEQYF,TGTGCCAGCAGCCAGGGATCAGGATCTAGCTCCTACGAGCAGTACTTC
TRBV10-3,14,TRBJ2-7,TRBD1,CAISPGQGSYEQYF,TGTGCCATTTCCCCGGGACAGGGTTCCTACGAGCAGTACTTC
TRBV11-2,19,TRBJ2-4,TRBD2,CASSADRLAGWGGKNIQYF,TGTGCCAGCAGCGCTGACCGACTAGCGGGGTGGGGAGGCAAAAACATTCAGTACTTC
TRBV2,14,TRBJ1-2,TRBD1,CASRKGQGARGYTF,TGTGCCAGCAGGAAGGGACAGGGGGCGAGGGGCTACACCTTC
TRBV7-6,17,TRBJ2-1,TRBD2,CASSLYLAGGPYNEQFF,TGTGCCAGCAGCTTATATTTAGCGGGGGGGCCCTACAATGAGCAGTTCTTC
TRBV19,15,TRBJ1-5,NA,CASSIGTFSNQPQHF,TGTGCCAGTAGTATAGGAACATTTAGCAATCAGCCCCAGCATTTT
TRBV4-1,15,TRBJ1-5,NA,CASSRGENSNQPQHF,TGCGCCAGCAGCCGAGGAGAGAATAGCAATCAGCCCCAGCATTTT
TRBV7-9,14,TRBJ2-7,NA,CASSPGLVRDEQYF,TGTGCCAGCAGCCCCGGACTGGTTAGGGACGAGCAGTACTTC
TRBV11-2,18,TRBJ1-6,NA,CASSLASRGDAWNSPLHF,TGTGCCAGCAGCTTAGCGAGCAGGGGTGACGCGTGGAATTCACCCCTCCACTTT
TRBV9,14,TRBJ1-1,NA,CASRPAGSNTEAFF,TGTGCCAGCAGGCCGGCAGGGTCGAACACTGAAGCTTTCTTT
TRBV10-3,17,TRBJ1-6,TRBD1,CAISESDRTGYNSPLHF,TGTGCCATCAGTGAGTCGGACAGGACAGGTTATAATTCACCCCTCCACTTT
TRBV9,17,TRBJ1-5,TRBD1,CASGLGQDLGGNQPQHF,TGTGCCAGCGGTCTTGGACAGGACTTAGGGGGGAATCAGCCCCAGCATTTT
TRBV2,13,TRBJ1-1,NA,CATTGFMNTEAFF,TGTGCCACCACAGGGTTCATGAACACTGAAGCTTTCTTT
TRBV6-5,14,TRBJ1-2,NA,CASSSTYGYYGYTF,TGTGCCAGCAGTTCGACTTATGGGTACTATGGCTACACCTTC
TRBV18,14,TRBJ2-5,NA,CASSLRQISETQYF,TGTGCCAGCTCACTAAGACAGATATCGGAGACCCAGTACTTC
TRBV11-2,19,TRBJ2-1,TRBD2,CASSRRTTLGLTFPHEQFF,TGTGCCAGCAGCCGCCGCACCACACTGGGACTAACATTTCCCCATGAGCAGTTCTTC
TRBV6-6,13,TRBJ2-4,NA,CASSPTGQWIQYF,TGTGCCAGCAGCCCCACGGGACAATGGATTCAGTACTTC
TRBV4-3,16,TRBJ2-3,TRBD2,CASSSTSGAREDTQYF,TGCGCCAGTTCCTCCACTAGCGGGGCCAGGGAAGATACGCAGTATTTT
TRBV4-1,17,TRBJ1-6,NA,CASSQSSLLSYNSPLHF,TGCGCCAGCAGCCAAAGCTCCCTTCTGTCCTATAATTCACCCCTCCACTTT
TRBV7-9,15,TRBJ2-7,NA,CASSLPRGERYEQYF,TGTGCCAGCAGCCTGCCGCGGGGCGAGAGATACGAGCAGTACTTC
TRBV7-8,19,TRBJ2-7,TRBD1,CASRPTRTGPRRETYEQYF,TGTGCCAGCAGACCGACGCGGACAGGGCCCCGAAGGGAAACCTACGAGCAGTACTTC
TRBV5-4,14,TRBJ2-5,NA,CASSLGQLKETQYF,TGTGCCAGCAGCTTGGGACAGCTTAAAGAGACCCAGTACTTC
TRBV5-1,17,TRBJ2-1,TRBD2,CASRIVGLAASYNEQFF,TGCGCCAGCAGAATTGTTGGACTAGCGGCTTCCTACAATGAGCAGTTCTTC
TRBV7-2,17,TRBJ2-2,NA,CASSLWSSAWNTGELFF,TGTGCCAGCAGCTTATGGAGCTCCGCGTGGAACACCGGGGAGCTGTTTTTT
TRBV5-4,12,TRBJ2-7,TRBD2,CASSPWEGGQYF,TGTGCCAGCAGTCCGTGGGAGGGCGGGCAGTACTTC
TRBV6-5,13,TRBJ2-7,NA,CASSRVRSYEQYF,TGTGCCAGCAGCCGGGTTCGGTCCTACGAGCAGTACTTC
TRBV5-1,14,TRBJ2-7,NA,CASSLDRGGGEQYF,TGCGCCAGCAGCTTGGACAGGGGGGGCGGGGAGCAGTACTTC
TRBV29-1,15,TRBJ2-1,TRBD2,CSVAFGLAGHNEQFF,TGCAGCGTTGCGTTCGGCCTAGCGGGACACAATGAGCAGTTCTTC
TRBV13,14,TRBJ2-7,TRBD1,CASSSGGESYEQYF,TGTGCCAGCAGCTCAGGGGGCGAGTCCTACGAGCAGTACTTC
TRBV5-1,15,TRBJ2-1,TRBD1,CASSSQGAGYNEQFF,TGCGCCAGCAGCTCACAGGGGGCAGGCTACAATGAGCAGTTCTTC
TRBV28,20,TRBJ2-6,NA,CASSSPPGFLSLPGANVLTF,TGTGCCAGCAGTTCGCCGCCAGGGTTCCTCTCTCTGCCTGGGGCCAACGTCCTGACTTTC